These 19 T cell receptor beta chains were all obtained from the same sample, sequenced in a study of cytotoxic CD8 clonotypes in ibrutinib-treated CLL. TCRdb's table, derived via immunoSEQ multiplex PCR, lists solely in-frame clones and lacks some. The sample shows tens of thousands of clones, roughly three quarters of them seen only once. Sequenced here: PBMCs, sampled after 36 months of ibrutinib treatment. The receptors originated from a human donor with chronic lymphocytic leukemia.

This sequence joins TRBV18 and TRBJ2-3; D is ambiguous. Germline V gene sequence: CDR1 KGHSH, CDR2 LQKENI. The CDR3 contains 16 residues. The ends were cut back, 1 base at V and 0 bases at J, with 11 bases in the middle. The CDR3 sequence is CASSPRWAKSTDTQYF. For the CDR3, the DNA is TGTGCCAGCTCACCACGATGGGCGAAGAGCACAGATACGCAGTATTTT.

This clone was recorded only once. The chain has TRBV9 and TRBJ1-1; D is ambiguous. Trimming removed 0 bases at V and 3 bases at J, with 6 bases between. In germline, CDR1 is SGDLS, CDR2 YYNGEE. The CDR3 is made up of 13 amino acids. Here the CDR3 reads CASSVAADTEAFF. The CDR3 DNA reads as TGTGCCAGCAGCGTAGCCGCCGACACTGAAGCTTTCTTT.

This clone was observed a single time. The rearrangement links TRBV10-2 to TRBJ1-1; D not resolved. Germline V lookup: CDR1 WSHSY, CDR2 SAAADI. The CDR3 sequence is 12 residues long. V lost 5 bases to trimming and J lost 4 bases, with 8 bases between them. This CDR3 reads CASSYYSTEAFF. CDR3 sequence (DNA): TGCGCCAGCAGTTATTATTCCACTGAAGCTTTCTTT.

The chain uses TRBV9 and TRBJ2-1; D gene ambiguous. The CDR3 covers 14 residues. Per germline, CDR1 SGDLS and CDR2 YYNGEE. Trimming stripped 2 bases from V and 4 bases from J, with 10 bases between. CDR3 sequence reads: CASSVSVDYNEQFF. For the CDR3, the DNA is TGTGCCAGCAGCGTGAGTGTGGATTACAATGAGCAGTTCTTC.

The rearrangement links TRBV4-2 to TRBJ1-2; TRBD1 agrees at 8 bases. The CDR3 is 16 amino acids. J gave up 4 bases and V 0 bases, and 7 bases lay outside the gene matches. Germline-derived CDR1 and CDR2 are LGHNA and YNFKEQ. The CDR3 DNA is TGTGCCAGCAGCCAAGATGACTTCGGACAGGGCTATGGCTACACCTTC. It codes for CASSQDDFGQGYGYTF.

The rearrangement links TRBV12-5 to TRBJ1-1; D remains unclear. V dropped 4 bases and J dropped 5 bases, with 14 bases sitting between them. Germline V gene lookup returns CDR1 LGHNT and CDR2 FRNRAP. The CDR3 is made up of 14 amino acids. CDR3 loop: CASGSLYSGTEAFF. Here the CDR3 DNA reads TGTGCTAGTGGTTCCCTGTATTCTGGGACTGAAGCTTTCTTT.

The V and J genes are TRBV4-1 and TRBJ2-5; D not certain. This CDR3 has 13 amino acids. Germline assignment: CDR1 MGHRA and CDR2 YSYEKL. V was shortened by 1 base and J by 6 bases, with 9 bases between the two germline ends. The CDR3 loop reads CASSQGSSQTQYF. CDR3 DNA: TGCGCCAGCAGCCAAGGTTCTAGTCAGACCCAGTACTTC.

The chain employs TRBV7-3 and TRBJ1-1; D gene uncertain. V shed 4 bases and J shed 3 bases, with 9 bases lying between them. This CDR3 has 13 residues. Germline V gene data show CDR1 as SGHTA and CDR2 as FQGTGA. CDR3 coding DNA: TGTGCCAGCAGCTGGCAGGATTACACTGAAGCTTTCTTT. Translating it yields CASSWQDYTEAFF.

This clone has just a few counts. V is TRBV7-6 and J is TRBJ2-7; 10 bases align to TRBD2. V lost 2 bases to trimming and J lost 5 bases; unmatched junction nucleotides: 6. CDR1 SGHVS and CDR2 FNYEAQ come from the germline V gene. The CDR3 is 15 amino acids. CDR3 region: CASSLLAGGTNEQYF. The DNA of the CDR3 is TGTGCCAGCAGCTTATTAGCGGGGGGCACGAACGAGCAGTACTTC.

The CDR3 sequence: CASSLIGGANTEAFF. Here the CDR3 DNA reads TGTGCCAGCAGCTTAATTGGGGGTGCGAACACTGAAGCTTTCTTT. The V gene is TRBV7-3, the J gene TRBJ1-1; TRBD1 might be the D (5 bases). Germline lookup yields CDR1 SGHTA and CDR2 FQGTGA. Trimming took 1 base from V and 1 from J, leaving 10 bases between them. This CDR3 contains 15 residues. Filled out from reference TRBV7-3 and TRBJ1-1, the complete variable domain reads GAGVSQTPSNKVTEKGKYVELRCDPISGHTALYWYRQSLGQGPEFLIYFQGTGAADDSGLPNDRFFAVRPEGSVSTLKIQRTERGDSAVYLCASSLIGGANTEAFFGQGTRLTVV.

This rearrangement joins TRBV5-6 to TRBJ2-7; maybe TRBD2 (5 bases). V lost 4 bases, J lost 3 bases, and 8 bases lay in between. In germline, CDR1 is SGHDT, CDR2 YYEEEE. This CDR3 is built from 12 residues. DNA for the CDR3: TGTGCCAGCAGCCGGGGAGTCTACGAGCAGTACTTC. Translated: CASSRGVYEQYF.

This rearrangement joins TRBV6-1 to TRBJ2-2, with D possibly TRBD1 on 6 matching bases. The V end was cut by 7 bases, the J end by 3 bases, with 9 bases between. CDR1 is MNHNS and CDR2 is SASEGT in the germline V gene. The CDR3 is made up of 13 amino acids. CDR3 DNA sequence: TGTGCCAGCAATTCAGGGGACACCGGGGAGCTGTTTTTT. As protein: CASNSGDTGELFF.

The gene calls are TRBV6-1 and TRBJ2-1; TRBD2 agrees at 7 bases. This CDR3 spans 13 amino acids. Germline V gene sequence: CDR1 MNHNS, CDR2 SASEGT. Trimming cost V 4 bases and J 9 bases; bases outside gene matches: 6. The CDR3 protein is CASSGGGIGEQFF. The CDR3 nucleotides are TGTGCCAGCAGTGGGGGGGGTATCGGTGAGCAGTTCTTC.

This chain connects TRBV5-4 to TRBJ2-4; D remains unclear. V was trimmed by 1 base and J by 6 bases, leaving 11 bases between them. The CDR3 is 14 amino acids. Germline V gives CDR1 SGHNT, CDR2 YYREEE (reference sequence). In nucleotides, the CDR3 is TGTGCCAGCAGCTTGCCGACCTCAGGAAACATTCAGTACTTC. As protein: CASSLPTSGNIQYF.

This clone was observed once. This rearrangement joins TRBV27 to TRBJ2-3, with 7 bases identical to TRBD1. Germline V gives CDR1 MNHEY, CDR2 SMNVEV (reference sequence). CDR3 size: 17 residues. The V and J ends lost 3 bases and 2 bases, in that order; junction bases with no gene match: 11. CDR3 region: CASSLGQLLPHTDTQYF. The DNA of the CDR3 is TGTGCCAGCAGTTTGGGACAGCTCCTACCCCACACAGATACGCAGTATTTT.

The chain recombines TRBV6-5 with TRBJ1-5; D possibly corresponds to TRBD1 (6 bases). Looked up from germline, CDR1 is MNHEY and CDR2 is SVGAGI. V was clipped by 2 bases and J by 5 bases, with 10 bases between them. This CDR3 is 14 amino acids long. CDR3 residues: CASSYKGGHQPQHF. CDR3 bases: TGTGCCAGCAGTTACAAAGGGGGGCATCAGCCCCAGCATTTT.

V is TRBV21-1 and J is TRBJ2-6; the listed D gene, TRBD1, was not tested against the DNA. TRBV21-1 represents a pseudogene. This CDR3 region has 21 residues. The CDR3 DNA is TGTGCCAGCAGCAAAGTCTTTCTCGGGACAGGGGCCCTCTCTGGGGCCAACGTCCTGACTTTC. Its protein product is CASSKVFLGTGALSGANVLTF.

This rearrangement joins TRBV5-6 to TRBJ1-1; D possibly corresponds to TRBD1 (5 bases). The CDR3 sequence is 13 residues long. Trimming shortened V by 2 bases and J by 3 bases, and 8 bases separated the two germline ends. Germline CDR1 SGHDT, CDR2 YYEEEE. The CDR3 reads CASSLTGDTEAFF. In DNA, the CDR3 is TGTGCCAGCAGCTTAACGGGGGACACTGAAGCTTTCTTT.

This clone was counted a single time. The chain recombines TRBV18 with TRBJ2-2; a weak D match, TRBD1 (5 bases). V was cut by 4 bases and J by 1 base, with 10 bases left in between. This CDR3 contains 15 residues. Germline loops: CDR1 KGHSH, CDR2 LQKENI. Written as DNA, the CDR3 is TGTGCCAGCTCACTCAGGGTTCTGAACACCGGGGAGCTGTTTTTT. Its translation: CASSLRVLNTGELFF. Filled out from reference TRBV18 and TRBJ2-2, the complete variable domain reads NAGVMQNPRHLVRRRGQEARLRCSPMKGHSHVYWYRQLPEEGLKFMVYLQKENIIDESGMPKERFSAEFPKEGPSILRIQQVVRGDSAAYFCASSLRVLNTGELFFGEGSRLTVL.